This T cell receptor beta chain was recovered during a study of patients and donors after allogeneic stem cell transplantation. Germline CDR1 and CDR2: LGHDT and YNNKEL (reference sequence). This CDR3 comprises 17 residues. Trimming shortened V by 3 bases and J by 6 bases, and 21 bases separated the two germline ends. TCRdb reanalysed the RT-PCR reads using MiXCR and keeps one entry per CDR3 protein. The sample includes 920,000 or so distinct CDR3 sequences, about a sixth of them seen just once. This clonotype has more than one count but fewer than ten. Sequenced material: blood, either unsorted or a sorted T cell fraction (not recorded which). J is TRBJ2-1 and V is TRBV3-1; tentatively, D is TRBD1 or TRBD2 (5 bases each). This TCR came from a human donor who was either an allogeneic HSCT recipient or a stem cell or donor lymphocyte infusion donor (not recorded which). It is not recorded whose cells these are; they may come from a transplant donor. The DNA for the CDR3 is TGTGCCAGCAGCCAGGAATCAGGGTGGCTGGGGAGCAATGAGCAGTTCTTC. The encoded protein is CASSQESGWLGSNEQFF.